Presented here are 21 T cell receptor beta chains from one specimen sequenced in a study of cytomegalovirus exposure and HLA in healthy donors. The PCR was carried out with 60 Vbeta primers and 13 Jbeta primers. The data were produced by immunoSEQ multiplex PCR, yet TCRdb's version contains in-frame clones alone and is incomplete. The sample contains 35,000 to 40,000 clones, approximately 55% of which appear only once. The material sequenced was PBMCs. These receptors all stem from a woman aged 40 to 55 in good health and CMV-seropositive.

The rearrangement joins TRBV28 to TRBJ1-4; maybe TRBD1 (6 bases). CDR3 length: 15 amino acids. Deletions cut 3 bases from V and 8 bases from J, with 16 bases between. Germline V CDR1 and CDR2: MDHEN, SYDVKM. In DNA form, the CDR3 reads TGTGCCAGCAGTTTCTTTTTGGGGGGGGCCGAAAAACTGTTTTTT. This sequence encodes CASSFFLGGAEKLFF.

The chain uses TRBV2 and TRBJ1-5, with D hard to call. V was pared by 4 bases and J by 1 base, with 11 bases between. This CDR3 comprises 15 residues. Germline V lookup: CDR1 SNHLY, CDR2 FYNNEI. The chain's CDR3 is CASSAESGSNQPQHF. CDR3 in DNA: TGTGCCAGCAGTGCCGAGTCGGGGAGCAATCAGCCCCAGCATTTT.

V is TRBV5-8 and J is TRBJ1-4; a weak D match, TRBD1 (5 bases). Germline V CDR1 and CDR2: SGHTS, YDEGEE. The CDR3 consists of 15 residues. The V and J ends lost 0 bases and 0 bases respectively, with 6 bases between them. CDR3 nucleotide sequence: TGTGCCAGCAGCTTGGGACAGACAACTAATGAAAAACTGTTTTTT. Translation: CASSLGQTTNEKLFF.

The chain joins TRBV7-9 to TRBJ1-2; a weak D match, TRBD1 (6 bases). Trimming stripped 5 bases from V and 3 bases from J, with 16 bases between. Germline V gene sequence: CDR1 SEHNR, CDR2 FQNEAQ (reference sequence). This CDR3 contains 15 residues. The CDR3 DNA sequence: TGTGCCAGCAGCCCCCGCCGGGCAGGGGACTATGGCTACACCTTC. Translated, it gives CASSPRRAGDYGYTF.

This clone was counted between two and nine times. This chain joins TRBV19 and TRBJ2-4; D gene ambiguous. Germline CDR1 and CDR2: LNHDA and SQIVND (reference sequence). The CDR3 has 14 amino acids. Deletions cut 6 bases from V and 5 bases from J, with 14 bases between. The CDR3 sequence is CASSRSSSQNIQYF. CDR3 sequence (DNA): TGTGCCAGTAGCCGAAGTTCGAGCCAAAACATTCAGTACTTC.

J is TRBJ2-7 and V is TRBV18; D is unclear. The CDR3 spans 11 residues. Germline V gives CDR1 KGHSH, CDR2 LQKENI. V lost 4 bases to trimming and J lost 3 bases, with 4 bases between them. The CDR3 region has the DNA TGTGCCAGCTCACGCGACTACGAGCAGTACTTC. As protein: CASSRDYEQYF.

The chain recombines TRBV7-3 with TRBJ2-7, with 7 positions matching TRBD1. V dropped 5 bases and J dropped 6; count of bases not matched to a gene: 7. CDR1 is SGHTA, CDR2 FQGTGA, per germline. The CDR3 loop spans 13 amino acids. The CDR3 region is CASSVNRGSEQYF. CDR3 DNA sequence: TGTGCCAGCAGCGTAAACAGGGGTAGCGAGCAGTACTTC.

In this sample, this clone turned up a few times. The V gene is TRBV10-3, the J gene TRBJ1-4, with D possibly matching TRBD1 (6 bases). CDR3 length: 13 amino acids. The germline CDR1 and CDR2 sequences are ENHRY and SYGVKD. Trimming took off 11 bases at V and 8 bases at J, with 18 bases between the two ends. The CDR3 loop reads CAAQDRIEEKLFF. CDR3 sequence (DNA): TGTGCCGCGCAAGACAGGATCGAAGAAAAACTGTTTTTT.

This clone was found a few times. The CDR3 is CASSYAQGIGANVLTF. CDR3 in DNA: TGTGCCAGCAGTTACGCGCAGGGGATTGGGGCCAACGTCCTGACTTTC. The V call is TRBV2, the J call TRBJ2-6, with D perhaps TRBD1 (6 bases). The CDR3 has 16 residues. The ends were cut back, 5 bases at V and 3 bases at J, with 14 bases in the middle. Germline CDR1 is SNHLY and CDR2 is FYNNEI. The full variable domain, its missing parts supplied by reference TRBV2 and TRBJ2-6, is EPEVTQTPSHQVTQMGQEVILRCVPISNHLYFYWYRQILGQKVEFLVSFYNNEISEKSEIFDDQFSVERPDGSNFTLKIRSTKLEDSAMYFCASSYAQGIGANVLTFGAGSRLTVL.

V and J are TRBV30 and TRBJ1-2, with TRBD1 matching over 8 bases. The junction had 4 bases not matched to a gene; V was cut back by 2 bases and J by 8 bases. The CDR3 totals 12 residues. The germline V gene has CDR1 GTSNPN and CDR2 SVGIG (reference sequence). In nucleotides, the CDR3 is TGTGCCTGGAGTCCTCCAGGGGGCGGCTACACCTTC. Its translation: CAWSPPGGGYTF. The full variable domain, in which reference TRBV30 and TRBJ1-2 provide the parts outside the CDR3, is SQTIHQWPATLVQPVGSPLSLECTVEGTSNPNLYWYRQAAGRGLQLLFYSVGIGQISSEVPQNLSASRPQDRQFILSSKKLLLSDSGFYLCAWSPPGGGYTFGSGTRLTVV.

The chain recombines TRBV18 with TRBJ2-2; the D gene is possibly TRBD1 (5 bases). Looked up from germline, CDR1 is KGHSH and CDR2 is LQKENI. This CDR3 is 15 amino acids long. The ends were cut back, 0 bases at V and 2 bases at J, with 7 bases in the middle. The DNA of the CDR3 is TGTGCCAGCTCACCACCCAGGGCCAACACCGGGGAGCTGTTTTTT. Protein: CASSPPRANTGELFF.

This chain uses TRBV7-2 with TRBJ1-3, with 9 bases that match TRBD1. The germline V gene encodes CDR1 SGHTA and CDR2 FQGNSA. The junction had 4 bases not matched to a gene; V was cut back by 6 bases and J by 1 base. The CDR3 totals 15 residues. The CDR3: CASSFDRGSGNTIYF. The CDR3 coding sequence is TGTGCCAGCAGTTTCGACAGGGGGTCTGGAAACACCATATATTTT. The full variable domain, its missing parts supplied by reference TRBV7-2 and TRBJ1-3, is GAGVSQSPSNKVTEKGKDVELRCDPISGHTALYWYRQSLGQGLEFLIYFQGNSAPDKSGLPSDRFSAERTGGSVSTLTIQRTQQEDSAVYLCASSFDRGSGNTIYFGEGSWLTVV.

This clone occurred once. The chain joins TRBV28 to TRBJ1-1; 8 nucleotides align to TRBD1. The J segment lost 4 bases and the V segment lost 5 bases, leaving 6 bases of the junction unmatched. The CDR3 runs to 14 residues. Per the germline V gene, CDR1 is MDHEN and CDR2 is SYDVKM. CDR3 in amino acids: CASSPGGSGTEAFF. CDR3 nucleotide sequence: TGTGCCAGCAGTCCAGGGGGCTCGGGCACTGAAGCTTTCTTT.

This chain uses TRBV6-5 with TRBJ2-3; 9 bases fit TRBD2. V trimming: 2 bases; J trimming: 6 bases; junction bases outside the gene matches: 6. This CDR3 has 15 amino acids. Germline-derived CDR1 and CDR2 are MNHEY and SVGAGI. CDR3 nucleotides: TGTGCCAGCAGTTACGGGTTAGCGGGGGTTGATACGCAGTATTTT. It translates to CASSYGLAGVDTQYF.

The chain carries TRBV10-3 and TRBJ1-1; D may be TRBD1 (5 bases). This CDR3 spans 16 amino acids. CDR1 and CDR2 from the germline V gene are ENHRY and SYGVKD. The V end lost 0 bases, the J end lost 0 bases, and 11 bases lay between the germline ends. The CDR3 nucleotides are TGTGCCATCAGTGAGTCGTTCGGGGGAATGAACACTGAAGCTTTCTTT. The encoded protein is CAISESFGGMNTEAFF.

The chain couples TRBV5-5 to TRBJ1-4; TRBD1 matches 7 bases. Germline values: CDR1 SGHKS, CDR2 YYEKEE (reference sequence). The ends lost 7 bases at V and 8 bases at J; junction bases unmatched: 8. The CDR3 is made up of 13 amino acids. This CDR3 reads CASGRGLEEKLFF. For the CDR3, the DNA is TGTGCCAGCGGCAGGGGGTTAGAGGAAAAACTGTTTTTT.

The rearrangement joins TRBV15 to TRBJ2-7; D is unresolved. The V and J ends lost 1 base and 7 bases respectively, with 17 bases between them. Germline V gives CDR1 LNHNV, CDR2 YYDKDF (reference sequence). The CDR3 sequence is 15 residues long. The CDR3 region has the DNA TGTGCCACCAGCAGAGCCCGTGGCAGGCAGTCGGAGCAGTACTTC. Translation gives CATSRARGRQSEQYF.

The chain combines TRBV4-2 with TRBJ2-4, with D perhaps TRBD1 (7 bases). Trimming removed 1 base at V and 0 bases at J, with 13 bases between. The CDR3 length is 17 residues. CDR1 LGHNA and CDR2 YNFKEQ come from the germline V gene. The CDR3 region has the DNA TGTGCCAGCAGCCAAGTATCAGGGGGGTTAGCCAAAAACATTCAGTACTTC. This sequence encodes CASSQVSGGLAKNIQYF.

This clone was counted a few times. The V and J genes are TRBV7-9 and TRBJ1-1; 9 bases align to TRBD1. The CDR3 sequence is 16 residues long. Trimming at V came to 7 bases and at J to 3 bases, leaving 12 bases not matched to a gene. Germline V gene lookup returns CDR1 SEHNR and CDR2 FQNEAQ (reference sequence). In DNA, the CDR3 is TGTGCCAGCACCCCTTCGGGGGGACAGGGCGACACTGAAGCTTTCTTT. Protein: CASTPSGGQGDTEAFF.

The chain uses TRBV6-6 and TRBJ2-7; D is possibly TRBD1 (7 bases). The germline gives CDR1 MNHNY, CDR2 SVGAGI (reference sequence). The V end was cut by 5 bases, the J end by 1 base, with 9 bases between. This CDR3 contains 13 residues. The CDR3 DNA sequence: TGTGCCAGCAGTCCAGGGGGGTCCTACGAGCAGTACTTC. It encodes CASSPGGSYEQYF.

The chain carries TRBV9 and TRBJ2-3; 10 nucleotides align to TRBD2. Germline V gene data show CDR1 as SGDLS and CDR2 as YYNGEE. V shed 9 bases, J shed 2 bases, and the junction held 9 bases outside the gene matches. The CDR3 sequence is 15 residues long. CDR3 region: CATSYSGGPTDTQYF. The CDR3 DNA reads TGTGCCACTTCCTATAGCGGGGGGCCCACAGATACGCAGTATTTT.